This T cell receptor (beta chain) was recorded in a study of blood T cell repertoires in COVID-19. TCRdb keeps only in-frame clones here, not all; method: immunoSEQ multiplex PCR. The sample shows 55,000 or so clones, 65% to 80% of them seen only once. This CDR3 is 14 amino acids long. The germline CDR1 and CDR2 sequences are PRHDT and FYEKMQ (reference sequence). Trimming removed 0 bases at V and 7 bases at J, with 10 bases between. The source material was peripheral blood. The rearrangement uses TRBV13 and TRBJ2-1, with D maybe TRBD1 (5 bases). The clonotype was recovered from a man between 25 and 39 years old with COVID-19, enrolled during active disease. The CDR3 region is CASSLGQGGNEQFF. The CDR3 nucleotides are TGTGCCAGCAGCTTAGGGCAGGGCGGAAATGAGCAGTTCTTC.